The present T cell receptor beta chain was sequenced within a study of blood T cells in healthy people across ages. Study overall: The template switching approach captured approximately one barcoded beta molecule for every two T cells. Study-wide results and limits: The diversity estimates, figures obtained from one million T cells, were considered underestimates. Older age coincided with a roughly linear decline in TCR beta diversity per million T cells.

CDR1 is MNHEY and CDR2 is SMNVEV in the germline V gene (reference sequence). The CDR3 extends over 14 amino acids. The second PCR ran roughly 7 to 12 cycles with a sample-barcoded 5' primer and J-beta primers. MiXCR, run by TCRdb on the 5' RACE reads, gives a single entry per CDR3 protein. The sample shows over a million distinct CDR3 sequences, around 43% of them seen only once. This clonotype occurred once. The antigen remains unidentified. Compared with germline, one end of the junction differs, possibly owing to a read error. Every donor provided roughly 10 milliliters of peripheral blood. This receptor was identified in a woman aged 55-69 years in good health. V is TRBV27 and J is TRBJ2-3; TRBD2 agrees at 8 bases. The sample was blood. The CDR3 coding sequence is TGTGCCGGCAGTCCCCGGACTAGCCGTGATACGCAGTATTTT. It specifies CAGSPRTSRDTQYF.